The rows below give T cell receptor beta chains drawn from one sample of a study of T cells after yellow fever vaccination. TCRdb recomputed calls from the 5' RACE reads with MiXCR, one row per CDR3 protein. The table shows some 290,000 distinct CDR3 sequences, with around a tenth occurring only once. The sequencing here drew on CD4+ T cells sorted from PBMCs, taken 45 days after the yellow fever booster vaccination. These receptors all stem from a man younger than 30 who received the YFV17D yellow fever vaccine. Both conserved end residues are part of each CDR3. The D gene is left open where the match is weak. Size tells how often a clone was seen (once, few, many) or the class of an expanded clone, and some rows leave it out.

abundance: NA; v_gene: TRBV6-5; d_gene: TRBD2; j_gene: TRBJ2-1; CDR3nt: TGTGCCAGCAGCGGGACTAGCGGTGTCCACAATGAGCAGTTCTTC; CDR3aa: CASSGTSGVHNEQFF
abundance: many; v_gene: TRBV11-2; d_gene: NA; j_gene: TRBJ2-5; CDR3nt: TGTGCCAGCAATCTAGCGCACCAAGAGACCCAGTACTTC; CDR3aa: CASNLAHQETQYF
abundance: few; v_gene: TRBV10-3; d_gene: NA; j_gene: TRBJ2-5; CDR3nt: TGTGCCATCAGTGGGACAGACCAAGAGACCCAGTACTTC; CDR3aa: CAISGTDQETQYF
abundance: few; v_gene: TRBV12-3/TRBV12-4; d_gene: NA; j_gene: TRBJ2-7; CDR3nt: TGTGCCAGCAGTTTATCTGACTACTCCTACGAGCAGTACTTC; CDR3aa: CASSLSDYSYEQYF
abundance: NA; v_gene: TRBV12-3/TRBV12-4; d_gene: TRBD1; j_gene: TRBJ1-4; CDR3nt: TGTGCCAGCAGTTTGCGCGGGACAGGGGTGGATGAAAAACTGTTTTTT; CDR3aa: CASSLRGTGVDEKLFF
abundance: few; v_gene: TRBV24-1; d_gene: NA; j_gene: TRBJ1-3; CDR3nt: TGTGCCACCTCGGGAACGGACTCTGGAAACACCATATATTTT; CDR3aa: CATSGTDSGNTIYF
abundance: few; v_gene: TRBV24-1; d_gene: TRBD2; j_gene: TRBJ2-5; CDR3nt: TGTGCCACCAGTGATTGGACTAGCAAAGAGACCCAGTACTTC; CDR3aa: CATSDWTSKETQYF
abundance: few; v_gene: TRBV7-2; d_gene: NA; j_gene: TRBJ2-5; CDR3nt: TGTGCCAGCAGCTCCATGGGGGTGGGGGAGACCCAGTACTTC; CDR3aa: CASSSMGVGETQYF
abundance: NA; v_gene: TRBV7-3; d_gene: NA; j_gene: TRBJ2-2; CDR3nt: TGTGCCAGCAGCCCTAATGCAGGGGACGGGGAGCTGTTTTTT; CDR3aa: CASSPNAGDGELFF
abundance: many; v_gene: TRBV9; d_gene: NA; j_gene: TRBJ2-3; CDR3nt: TGTGCCAGCAGCGTAACAGCGCCCAGCACAGATACGCAGTATTTT; CDR3aa: CASSVTAPSTDTQYF
abundance: few; v_gene: TRBV27; d_gene: TRBD1; j_gene: TRBJ1-5; CDR3nt: TGTGCTACGAAGCTTACCAGGACAGGGGGTCAGCCCCAGCATTTT; CDR3aa: CATKLTRTGGQPQHF
abundance: few; v_gene: TRBV4-1; d_gene: NA; j_gene: TRBJ2-3; CDR3nt: TGCGCCAGCAGCCAAGCGGGGGAGATCACAGATACGCAGTATTTT; CDR3aa: CASSQAGEITDTQYF
abundance: few; v_gene: TRBV10-3; d_gene: NA; j_gene: TRBJ2-5; CDR3nt: TGTGCCATCAGTGTACAGAAAGAGACCCAGTACTTC; CDR3aa: CAISVQKETQYF
abundance: once; v_gene: TRBV19; d_gene: NA; j_gene: TRBJ2-3; CDR3nt: TGTGCCAGTAGTACCCTAAACTCGGTCGCAGATACGCAGTATTTT; CDR3aa: CASSTLNSVADTQYF
abundance: many; v_gene: TRBV7-2; d_gene: TRBD2; j_gene: TRBJ2-3; CDR3nt: TGTGCCAGCAGCTTAGCACGGGGGGATGTCACAGATACGCAGTATTTT; CDR3aa: CASSLARGDVTDTQYF
abundance: few; v_gene: TRBV10-3; d_gene: TRBD1; j_gene: TRBJ1-6; CDR3nt: TGTGCCATCCGGGACAGGGAGGGTTCACCCCTCCACTTT; CDR3aa: CAIRDREGSPLHF
abundance: many; v_gene: TRBV6-2/TRBV6-3; d_gene: TRBD2; j_gene: TRBJ2-7; CDR3nt: TGTGCCAGCAGTTCCCTCGTTTGGACTAGCGGCGTCTACGAGCAGTACTTC; CDR3aa: CASSSLVWTSGVYEQYF
abundance: few; v_gene: TRBV9; d_gene: TRBD2; j_gene: TRBJ2-2; CDR3nt: TGTGCCAGCAGCGTCCCTAGCGGGGGGGCGGCCGGGGAGCTGTTTTTT; CDR3aa: CASSVPSGGAAGELFF
abundance: NA; v_gene: TRBV30; d_gene: NA; j_gene: TRBJ2-5; CDR3nt: TGTGCCTGGAAGATGGAGAAAGAGACCCAGTACTTC; CDR3aa: CAWKMEKETQYF
abundance: NA; v_gene: TRBV7-3; d_gene: NA; j_gene: TRBJ2-3; CDR3nt: TGTGCCAGCAGCCCCCAGGAAGCGGTGGGTTATAGTACGCAGTATTTT; CDR3aa: CASSPQEAVGYSTQYF
abundance: NA; v_gene: TRBV10-3; d_gene: TRBD2; j_gene: TRBJ2-1; CDR3nt: TGTGCCATCAGGTGGACTAGCGATTCCAATGAGCAGTTCTTC; CDR3aa: CAIRWTSDSNEQFF
abundance: few; v_gene: TRBV27; d_gene: NA; j_gene: TRBJ2-4; CDR3nt: TGTGCCAGCAGTTTGGCTAGCGCCACCAAAAACATTCAGTACTTC; CDR3aa: CASSLASATKNIQYF
abundance: NA; v_gene: TRBV6-5; d_gene: NA; j_gene: TRBJ2-5; CDR3nt: TGTGCCAGCAGCGAGAGGACAGTGCAAGAGACCCAGTACTTC; CDR3aa: CASSERTVQETQYF
abundance: few; v_gene: TRBV6-2/TRBV6-3; d_gene: NA; j_gene: TRBJ2-5; CDR3nt: TGTGCCAGCAGTCCAGGACAGTTGGAGACCCAGTACTTC; CDR3aa: CASSPGQLETQYF
abundance: NA; v_gene: TRBV7-9; d_gene: TRBD1; j_gene: TRBJ1-1; CDR3nt: TGTGCCAGCAGCTACGGACAGGGGAACACTGAAGCTTTCTTT; CDR3aa: CASSYGQGNTEAFF
abundance: NA; v_gene: TRBV6-2/TRBV6-3; d_gene: NA; j_gene: TRBJ2-1; CDR3nt: TGTGCCAGCAGGAAGGACAGATACCCTTACAATGAGCAGTTCTTC; CDR3aa: CASRKDRYPYNEQFF
abundance: NA; v_gene: TRBV2; d_gene: TRBD1; j_gene: TRBJ1-5; CDR3nt: TGTGCCAGCAGTGGGGGGACAGTTGGACAGCCCCAGCATTTT; CDR3aa: CASSGGTVGQPQHF
abundance: NA; v_gene: TRBV12-3/TRBV12-4; d_gene: NA; j_gene: TRBJ1-2; CDR3nt: TGTGCCAGCACACCCTTTTTCTATGGCTACACCTTC; CDR3aa: CASTPFFYGYTF
abundance: few; v_gene: TRBV10-3; d_gene: NA; j_gene: TRBJ1-4; CDR3nt: TGTGCCACTCGGCAAGCGGAAAAACTGTTTTTT; CDR3aa: CATRQAEKLFF
abundance: few; v_gene: TRBV11-2; d_gene: TRBD1; j_gene: TRBJ2-1; CDR3nt: TGTGCCAGCAGCCGGGACAGGGGGGGAAATGAGCAGTTCTTC; CDR3aa: CASSRDRGGNEQFF
abundance: NA; v_gene: TRBV7-2; d_gene: NA; j_gene: TRBJ1-6; CDR3nt: TGTGCCAGCAGCTTTCTAACCCCGCAGACCCTCCACTTT; CDR3aa: CASSFLTPQTLHF
abundance: few; v_gene: TRBV7-7; d_gene: TRBD2; j_gene: TRBJ2-2; CDR3nt: TGTGCTAGCAGCCCTGGGATAGCGGGGGGAATGACCGGGGAGCTGTTTTTT; CDR3aa: CASSPGIAGGMTGELFF
abundance: few; v_gene: TRBV5-1; d_gene: TRBD1; j_gene: TRBJ1-1; CDR3nt: TGCGCCAGCAGCTTGGACGGACAGGGCGTGAGCACTGAAGCTTTCTTT; CDR3aa: CASSLDGQGVSTEAFF
abundance: few; v_gene: TRBV2; d_gene: NA; j_gene: TRBJ2-5; CDR3nt: TGTGCCAGCAGTGTTAGGACCCAAGAGACCCAGTACTTC; CDR3aa: CASSVRTQETQYF
abundance: few; v_gene: TRBV7-3; d_gene: TRBD2; j_gene: TRBJ2-1; CDR3nt: TGTGCCAGCAGCTTAAAGGGACTAGAGAATGAGCAGTTCTTC; CDR3aa: CASSLKGLENEQFF
abundance: many; v_gene: TRBV18; d_gene: NA; j_gene: TRBJ1-1; CDR3nt: TGTGCCAGCTCACCACCCGGGGCCCTCACTGAAGCTTTCTTT; CDR3aa: CASSPPGALTEAFF
abundance: few; v_gene: TRBV5-4; d_gene: TRBD2; j_gene: TRBJ2-3; CDR3nt: TGTGCCAGCAGCAGGACCGGGACTAGCTCCCTGGATACGCAGTATTTT; CDR3aa: CASSRTGTSSLDTQYF
abundance: few; v_gene: TRBV4-2; d_gene: NA; j_gene: TRBJ1-4; CDR3nt: TGTGCCAGCAGCCAAGAAGGGTTAACTAATGAAAAACTGTTTTTT; CDR3aa: CASSQEGLTNEKLFF
abundance: few; v_gene: TRBV11-2; d_gene: NA; j_gene: TRBJ2-5; CDR3nt: TGTGCCAGCAGCTTAGATCCCCAGATTGGCGAGACCCAGTACTTC; CDR3aa: CASSLDPQIGETQYF
abundance: NA; v_gene: TRBV6-2/TRBV6-3; d_gene: NA; j_gene: TRBJ2-5; CDR3nt: TGTGCCAGCAGTTACCCGACTAGGTTGTCCCAAGAGACCCAGTACTTC; CDR3aa: CASSYPTRLSQETQYF
abundance: NA; v_gene: TRBV20-1; d_gene: NA; j_gene: TRBJ1-1; CDR3nt: TGCAGTGCTAGCGGGGGGGGCACTGAAGCTTTCTTT; CDR3aa: CSASGGGTEAFF
abundance: many; v_gene: TRBV5-1; d_gene: NA; j_gene: TRBJ2-1; CDR3nt: TGCGCCAGCAGCTTCTCCTCTACCCCGGTCGGGGGTGAGCAGTTCTTC; CDR3aa: CASSFSSTPVGGEQFF
abundance: NA; v_gene: TRBV12-3/TRBV12-4; d_gene: NA; j_gene: TRBJ1-5; CDR3nt: TGTGCCAGCAGTTCTGAGACGCGGGAAAGGGGTCAGCCCCAGCATTTT; CDR3aa: CASSSETRERGQPQHF
abundance: few; v_gene: TRBV4-1; d_gene: NA; j_gene: TRBJ1-1; CDR3nt: TGCGCCAGCAGCCAAGGTCCGGGAAGGACGGGCACTGAAGCTTTCTTT; CDR3aa: CASSQGPGRTGTEAFF
abundance: NA; v_gene: TRBV20-1; d_gene: TRBD1; j_gene: TRBJ2-7; CDR3nt: TGCAGTGCGCACCACAGGACAGGCTCCTACGAGCAGTACTTC; CDR3aa: CSAHHRTGSYEQYF
abundance: many; v_gene: TRBV5-1; d_gene: NA; j_gene: TRBJ2-2; CDR3nt: TGCGCCAGCAGCTTTGGGGGCGCCGGGGAGCTGTTTTTT; CDR3aa: CASSFGGAGELFF